This T cell receptor (beta chain) was sequenced in a study of siplizumab effects on memory and regulatory T cells. Findings and caveats of the study: Siplizumab significantly lowered the alloreactive sequences that could be traced to unstimulated CD4+ memory cells. Unstimulated naive T cells seemed to show more diversity than memory cells did, and they also seemed to be among the major contributors to the alloresponse.

Comments on this clone: The antigen is undetermined.

The length of the CDR3 is 15 residues. Germline CDR1 is LGHNA and CDR2 is YNFKEQ. V gave up 3 bases and J gave up 0 bases, with 9 bases separating them. Method: immunoSEQ multiplex PCR; TCRdb's copy keeps in-frame clones and lacks some. The top ten hold about 0.6% of the sample, which has 80,000 to 130,000 clones, roughly 94% seen once. The chain employs TRBV4-2 and TRBJ1-3; no clear D gene. The clonotype comes from a human donor in good health. Material for sequencing was Tregs sorted from blood. The CDR3 sequence is CASSQSGPSGNTIYF. In DNA, the CDR3 is TGTGCCAGCAGCCAGTCCGGGCCCTCTGGAAACACCATATATTTT.